This TCR beta chain was observed in a study of T cells in Graves' hyperthyroidism and ophthalmopathy. Study results and limitations: The model anticipated ophthalmopathy a median around 6 months pre-onset.

RNA transcripts served as the template for amplifying TCR beta CDR3 regions. The TCR CDR3 first-round RT-PCR relied on the HTBI primer set. TCRdb re-analysed the multiplex PCR reads in MiXCR, keeping a single row per CDR3 protein. The data contain about 700,000 distinct CDR3 sequences, 45% of them singletons. Notes on this clonotype: Its antigen is undetermined.

CDR1 is MGHDK, CDR2 SYGVNS, per germline. The CDR3 covers 14 residues. V gave up 6 bases and J gave up 12 bases; unmatched junction bases: 8. The source is an adult man with Graves' disease, either hyperthyroidism or ophthalmopathy (not recorded which). Sequencing used peripheral blood or thyroid tissue (not recorded which). This chain uses TRBV25-1 with TRBJ1-6; 10 nucleotides agree with TRBD1. The DNA of the CDR3 is TGTGCCAGCAGCGTGGGGACAGGGGTTCGACCCCTCCACTTT. Protein: CASSVGTGVRPLHF.